Sequencing of this T cell receptor (beta chain) was carried out in a study of naive and memory T cell subsets. The SP2 primer and nested alpha and beta constant region primers amplified ligated cDNA in four rounds. TCRdb reprocessed the 5' RACE reads via MiXCR and lists one record per CDR3 protein. The data hold 55,000 to 65,000 distinct CDR3 sequences, with approximately 8.5% observed a single time. Study findings and constraints: Potentially, T cell activation and differentiation skew this RNA-based measurement.

There are 13 residues in the CDR3. V lost 6 bases and J 7 bases, leaving 13 bases between the germline ends. Germline V gene sequence: CDR1 DFQATT, CDR2 SNEGSKA (reference sequence). A UMI-containing oligonucleotide was joined by 3' ligation to the TCR cDNA template. Unsorted total RNA, about 1 to 1000 ng, was DNase treated before reverse transcription. This clonotype has a handful of counts. Its target is not known. The receptor was isolated from a female donor in good health. V gene TRBV20-1 combines with J gene TRBJ1-6; perhaps TRBD1 as D (6 bases). The CDR3 loop is CSAGRGRNSPLHF. The CDR3 DNA reads TGCAGTGCAGGAAGGGGGAGGAATTCACCCCTCCACTTT.